Listed here are 6 T cell receptor beta chains from one sample, sequenced in a study of memory CD4+ T cells and cytomegalovirus serostatus. Single viable CD3+CD4+CD8-CD45RO+ cells were sorted as the memory CD4+ T cells. Produced via immunoSEQ multiplex PCR; TCRdb's table is partial and in-frame only. The repertoire holds tens of thousands of clones, with roughly 79% as singletons. Sequenced: memory CD4+ T cells from blood. All receptors derive from an adult in good health and CMV-seronegative.

The chain combines TRBV9 with TRBJ1-2, with TRBD1 matching 8 bases. The germline V gene encodes CDR1 SGDLS and CDR2 YYNGEE. The CDR3 sequence is 17 residues long. J lost 5 bases, V lost 0 bases, and 12 bases had no gene match. CDR3 protein: CASSVAAGGLLLYGYTF. The CDR3 coding sequence is TGTGCCAGCAGCGTAGCTGCAGGGGGCCTGCTATTATATGGCTACACCTTC.

The rearrangement joins TRBV4-3 to TRBJ2-3; possible D gene TRBD1, 6 bases. The germline CDR1 and CDR2 sequences are LGHNA and YSLEER. CDR3 length equals 16 residues. V dropped 0 bases and J dropped 3 bases, with 13 bases sitting between them. CDR3 sequence reads: CASSQEGQGLTDTQYF. The CDR3 DNA is TGCGCCAGCAGCCAAGAGGGCCAGGGGTTGACAGATACGCAGTATTTT.

The rearrangement uses TRBV28 and TRBJ2-5; possible D gene TRBD1, 5 bases. The V gene lost 6 bases and the J gene lost 5 bases, with 19 bases spanning the gap. Per germline, CDR1 MDHEN and CDR2 SYDVKM. The length of the CDR3 is 15 residues. CDR3 sequence: CASSPPGFLRETQYF. CDR3 nucleotide sequence: TGTGCCAGCAGCCCTCCAGGGTTTCTTCGGGAGACCCAGTACTTC. Together with reference TRBV28 and TRBJ2-5, the CDR3 gives the full variable domain: DVKVTQSSRYLVKRTGEKVFLECVQDMDHENMFWYRQDPGLGLRLIYFSYDVKMKEKGDIPEGYSVSREKKERFSLILESASTNQTSMYLCASSPPGFLRETQYFGPGTRLLVL.

J is TRBJ1-5 and V is TRBV10-1; a possible D gene is TRBD1 (6 bases). Germline values: CDR1 WNHNN, CDR2 SYGVQD (reference sequence). There are 14 residues in the CDR3. Deletions cut 8 bases from V and 5 bases from J, with 16 bases between. CDR3 nucleotides: TGCGCCAGCGTTCAGGTAGGGGGTTATCAGCCCCAGCATTTT. Translation gives CASVQVGGYQPQHF.

The chain uses TRBV27 and TRBJ1-6; D unclear. The CDR3 is 16 residues long. Germline assignment: CDR1 MNHEY and CDR2 SMNVEV (reference sequence). Trimming stripped 1 base from V and 9 bases from J, with 16 bases between. The CDR3 DNA follows: TGTGCCAGCAGTTTATTTTCGGGTCCACGGGCTTCACCCCTCCACTTT. Protein: CASSLFSGPRASPLHF.

This chain links TRBV28 with TRBJ2-7; 7 bases match TRBD2. Germline CDR1 and CDR2: MDHEN and SYDVKM. Unmatched junction bases numbered 6, after V lost 5 bases and J lost 2 bases. The CDR3 spans 14 residues. The CDR3 sequence is CASSPPSGAYEQYF. CDR3 nucleotide sequence: TGTGCCAGCAGTCCTCCCAGCGGGGCCTACGAGCAGTACTTC.